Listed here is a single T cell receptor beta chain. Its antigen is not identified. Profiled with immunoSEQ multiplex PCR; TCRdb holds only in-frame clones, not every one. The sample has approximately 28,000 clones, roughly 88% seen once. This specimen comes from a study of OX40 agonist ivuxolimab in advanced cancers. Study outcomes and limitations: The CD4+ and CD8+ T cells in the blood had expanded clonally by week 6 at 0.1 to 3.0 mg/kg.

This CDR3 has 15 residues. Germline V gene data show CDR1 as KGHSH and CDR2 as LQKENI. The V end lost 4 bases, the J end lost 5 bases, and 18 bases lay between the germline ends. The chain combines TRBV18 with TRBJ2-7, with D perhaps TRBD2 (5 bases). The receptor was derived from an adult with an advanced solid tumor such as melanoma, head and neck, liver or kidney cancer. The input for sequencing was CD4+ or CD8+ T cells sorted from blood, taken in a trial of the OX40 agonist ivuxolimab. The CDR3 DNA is TGTGCCAGCTCACTTCGCGGTCCTAGCTCGGACGAGCAGTACTTC. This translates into CASSLRGPSSDEQYF.